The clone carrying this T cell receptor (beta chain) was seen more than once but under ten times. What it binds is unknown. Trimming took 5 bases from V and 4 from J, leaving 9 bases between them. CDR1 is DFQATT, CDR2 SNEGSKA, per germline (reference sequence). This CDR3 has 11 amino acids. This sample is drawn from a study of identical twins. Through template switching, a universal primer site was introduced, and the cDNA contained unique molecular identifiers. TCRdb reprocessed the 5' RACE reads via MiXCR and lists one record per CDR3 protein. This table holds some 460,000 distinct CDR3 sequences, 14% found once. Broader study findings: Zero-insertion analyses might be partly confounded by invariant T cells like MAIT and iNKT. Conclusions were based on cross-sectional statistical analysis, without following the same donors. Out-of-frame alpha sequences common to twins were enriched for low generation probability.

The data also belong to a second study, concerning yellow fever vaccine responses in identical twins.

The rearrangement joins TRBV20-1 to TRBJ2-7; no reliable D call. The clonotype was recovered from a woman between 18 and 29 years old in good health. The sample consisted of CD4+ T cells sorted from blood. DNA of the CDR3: TGCAGTGCTGTAATGGTTTACGAGCAGTACTTC. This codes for CSAVMVYEQYF.